These T cell receptor beta chains were read from a single sample in a study of tumor-infiltrating lymphocytes in primary liver carcinoma. TCRdb itself ran the multiplex PCR reads through MiXCR, one entry per CDR3 protein. The data contain approximately 310,000 distinct CDR3 sequences, more than 55% of them singletons. The source material was peripheral blood. The receptors derive from a man between 35 and 55 years old with primary liver carcinoma and hepatitis B virus infection. The CDR3 runs from the conserved cysteine through the conserved F or W. D genes are given only for firm matches. Size tells how often a clone was seen (once, few, many) or the class of an expanded clone, and some rows leave it out.

CDR3nt: TGTGCCAGCAGTCGACCGGGACAGGGTCTAAGGGAGCAGTTCTTC
CDR3aa: CASSRPGQGLREQFF
abundance: .
j_gene: TRBJ2-1
d_gene: TRBD1
v_gene: TRBV28

CDR3nt: TGTGCCAGTAGCGGGACTCCGACCGGGGAGATGTTTTTT
CDR3aa: CASSGTPTGEMFF
abundance: once
j_gene: TRBJ2-2
d_gene: TRBD2
v_gene: TRBV11-2

CDR3nt: TGTGCCAGCAGGTCGAGGACTAGCGGGACCCACTGCAATGAGCAGTTCTTC
CDR3aa: CASRSRTSGTHCNEQFF
abundance: once
j_gene: TRBJ2-1
d_gene: TRBD2
v_gene: TRBV6-5

CDR3nt: TGTGCCAGCAGCTTGGGTCATCTGAACACCGGGGAGCTGTTTTTT
CDR3aa: CASSLGHLNTGELFF
abundance: few
j_gene: TRBJ2-2
d_gene: .
v_gene: TRBV5-5

CDR3nt: TGCAGCGTTGAACGGGACAGGGGCTACAATGAGCAGTTCTTC
CDR3aa: CSVERDRGYNEQFF
abundance: many
j_gene: TRBJ2-1
d_gene: TRBD1
v_gene: TRBV29-1

CDR3nt: TGCGCCAGCAGATTAGCGGGAGGAGATACAGATACGCAGTATTTT
CDR3aa: CASRLAGGDTDTQYF
abundance: .
j_gene: TRBJ2-3
d_gene: TRBD2
v_gene: TRBV5-1

CDR3nt: TGTGCCAGCGGCCTTCTCGGGACTAGCGGGACCAAAAACATTCAGTACTTC
CDR3aa: CASGLLGTSGTKNIQYF
abundance: .
j_gene: TRBJ2-4
d_gene: TRBD2
v_gene: TRBV11-1

CDR3nt: TGTGCCAGCAGTTCCCCCGGACAGGACACAGATACGCAGTATTTT
CDR3aa: CASSSPGQDTDTQYF
abundance: few
j_gene: TRBJ2-3
d_gene: TRBD1
v_gene: TRBV6-5

CDR3nt: TGTGCCAGCAGCTTAGTACTCACCGGGGAGCTGTTTTTT
CDR3aa: CASSLVLTGELFF
abundance: .
j_gene: TRBJ2-2
d_gene: .
v_gene: TRBV7-9

CDR3nt: TGTGCCAGCAGCTTAGCGGGAGGTCGAACAGATACGCAGTATTTT
CDR3aa: CASSLAGGRTDTQYF
abundance: many
j_gene: TRBJ2-3
d_gene: TRBD2
v_gene: TRBV5-5

CDR3nt: TGTGCCAGCAACTTCCCAGGGACAAGTGGCTACACCTTC
CDR3aa: CASNFPGTSGYTF
abundance: .
j_gene: TRBJ1-2
d_gene: .
v_gene: TRBV11-2

CDR3nt: TGTGACAGCAGTCCAAGGGACGGGCACTCCTACAATGAGCAGTTCTTC
CDR3aa: CDSSPRDGHSYNEQFF
abundance: .
j_gene: TRBJ2-1
d_gene: .
v_gene: TRBV28

CDR3nt: TGTGCCAGCAGCTTAGCACCAGCGGGTGGAGAGACCCAGTATTTC
CDR3aa: CASSLAPAGGETQYF
abundance: .
j_gene: TRBJ2-5
d_gene: .
v_gene: TRBV11-2

CDR3nt: TGTGCCAGCAGTTACCCTGACTGGGGTGATTCACACCTCCACTTT
CDR3aa: CASSYPDWGDSHLHF
abundance: .
j_gene: TRBJ1-6
d_gene: .
v_gene: TRBV6-6

CDR3nt: TGCGCCAGCAGTCGAGGACTCCAGGGGTTGGTTTGGGGAGCTTTCTTT
CDR3aa: CASSRGLQGLVWGAFF
abundance: few
j_gene: TRBJ1-1
d_gene: .
v_gene: TRBV23-1

CDR3nt: TGTGCCAGCAGCTCAACATGGGGCGCGGAGGCCCAGTACTTC
CDR3aa: CASSSTWGAEAQYF
abundance: .
j_gene: TRBJ2-5
d_gene: .
v_gene: TRBV11-1

CDR3nt: TGCTGCGTTGGAGATATAGCGGGAGGGCCGGATGAGCAGTTCTTC
CDR3aa: CCVGDIAGGPDEQFF
abundance: .
j_gene: TRBJ2-1
d_gene: TRBD2
v_gene: TRBV29-1